This T cell receptor (beta chain) stems from a study of blood T cell repertoires in COVID-19. In the study overall: Samples came from the United States, Italy and Spain, spanning acute and convalescent COVID-19. The cDNA or gDNA used as material had been derived from T cells, B-cell-depleted T cells, or PBMCs.

As processed by the authors: Estimates of nucleated cell counts were drawn from the amplification of reference gene primers. Using immunoSEQ multiplex PCR, the repertoire was profiled, and TCRdb retains in-frame clones only, with some absent. D and trimming were read from the DNA, whereas the V and J calls and clone size are those reported in that table. The table lists 15,000 to 20,000 clones, around 83% of them singletons. The V and J ends lost 4 bases and 7 bases, in that order; junction bases with no gene match: 8. This CDR3 spans 15 amino acids. Germline CDR1 reads SGDLS; CDR2 reads YYNGEE. The specimen was peripheral blood. This chain links TRBV9 with TRBJ1-4; 9 bases match TRBD1. The receptor's source is a man between 65 and 85 years old with acute or convalescent COVID-19. CDR3 in DNA: TGTGCCAGCAGCCCCACAGGGGGCGTAAGTGAAAAACTGTTTTTT. Residues: CASSPTGGVSEKLFF.